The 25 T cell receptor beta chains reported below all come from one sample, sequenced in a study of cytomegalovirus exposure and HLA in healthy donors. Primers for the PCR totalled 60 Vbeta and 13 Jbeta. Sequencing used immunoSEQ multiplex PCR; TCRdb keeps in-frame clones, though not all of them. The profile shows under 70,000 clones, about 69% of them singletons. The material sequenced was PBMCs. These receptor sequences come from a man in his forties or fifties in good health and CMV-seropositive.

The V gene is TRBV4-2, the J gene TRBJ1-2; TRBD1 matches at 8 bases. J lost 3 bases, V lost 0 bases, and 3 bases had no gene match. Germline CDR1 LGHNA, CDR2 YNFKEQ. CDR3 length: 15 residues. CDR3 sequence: CASSQDTGGHYGYTF. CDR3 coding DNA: TGTGCCAGCAGCCAAGATACAGGGGGACACTATGGCTACACCTTC.

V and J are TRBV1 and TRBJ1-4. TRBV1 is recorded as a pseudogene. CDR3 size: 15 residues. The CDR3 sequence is CTSSQVWSGGEKLFF. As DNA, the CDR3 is TGCACCAGCAGCCAAGTTTGGTCCGGCGGGGAAAAACTGTTTTTT.

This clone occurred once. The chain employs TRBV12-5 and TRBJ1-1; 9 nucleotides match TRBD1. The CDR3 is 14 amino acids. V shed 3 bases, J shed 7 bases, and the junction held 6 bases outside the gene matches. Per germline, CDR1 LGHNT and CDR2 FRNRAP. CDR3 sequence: CASGLHGQGIEAFF. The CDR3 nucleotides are TGTGCTAGTGGTTTACATGGACAGGGGATTGAAGCTTTCTTT.

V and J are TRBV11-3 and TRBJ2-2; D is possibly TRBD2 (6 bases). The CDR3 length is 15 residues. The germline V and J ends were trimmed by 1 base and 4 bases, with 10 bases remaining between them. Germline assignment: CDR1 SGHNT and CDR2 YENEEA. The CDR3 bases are TGTGCCAGCAGCTTAGGGGACTGGCTCACCGGGGAGCTGTTTTTT. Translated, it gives CASSLGDWLTGELFF.

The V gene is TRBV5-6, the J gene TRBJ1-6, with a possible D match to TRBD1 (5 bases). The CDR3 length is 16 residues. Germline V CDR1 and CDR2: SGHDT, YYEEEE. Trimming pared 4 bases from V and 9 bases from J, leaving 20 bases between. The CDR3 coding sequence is TGTGCCAGCAGCCCTAGACTTAGTAGGGGAGGTTCACCCCTCCACTTT. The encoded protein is CASSPRLSRGGSPLHF.

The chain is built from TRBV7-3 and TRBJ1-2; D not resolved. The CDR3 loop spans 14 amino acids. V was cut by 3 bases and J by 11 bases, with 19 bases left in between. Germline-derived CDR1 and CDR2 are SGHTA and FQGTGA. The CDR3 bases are TGTGCCAGCAGCTTGGCAGGTGGAGGGTCTAAATACACCTTC. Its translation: CASSLAGGGSKYTF.

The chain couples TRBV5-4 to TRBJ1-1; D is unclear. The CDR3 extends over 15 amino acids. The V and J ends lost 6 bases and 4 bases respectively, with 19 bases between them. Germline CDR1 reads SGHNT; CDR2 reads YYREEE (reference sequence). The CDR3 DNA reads TGTGCCAGCACCTCCGCCAGCGTCGATGGCACTGAAGCTTTCTTT. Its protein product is CASTSASVDGTEAFF.

The CDR3 is CACGGEVYEQYF. The CDR3 region has the DNA TGTGCCTGCGGGGGAGAGGTATACGAGCAGTACTTC. The rearrangement joins TRBV10-3 to TRBJ2-7, with 7 bases aligning to TRBD2. Trimming removed 11 bases from V and 4 bases from J; junction bases left unmatched: 8. Germline V lookup: CDR1 ENHRY, CDR2 SYGVKD. The CDR3 runs to 12 residues.

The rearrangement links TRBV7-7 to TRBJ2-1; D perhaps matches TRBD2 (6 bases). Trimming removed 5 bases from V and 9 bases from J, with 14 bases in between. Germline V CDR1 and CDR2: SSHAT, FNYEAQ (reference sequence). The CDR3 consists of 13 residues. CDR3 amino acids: CASSLTSSGEQFF. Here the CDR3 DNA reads TGTGCCAGCAGCCTGACTAGTTCAGGTGAGCAGTTCTTC.

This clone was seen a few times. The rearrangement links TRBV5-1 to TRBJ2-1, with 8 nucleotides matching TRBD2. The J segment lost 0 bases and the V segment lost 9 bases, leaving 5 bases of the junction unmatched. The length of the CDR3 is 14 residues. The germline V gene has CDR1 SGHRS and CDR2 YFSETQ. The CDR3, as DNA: TGCGCCACTAGACTAGCGAGCTCCTACAATGAGCAGTTCTTC. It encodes CATRLASSYNEQFF.

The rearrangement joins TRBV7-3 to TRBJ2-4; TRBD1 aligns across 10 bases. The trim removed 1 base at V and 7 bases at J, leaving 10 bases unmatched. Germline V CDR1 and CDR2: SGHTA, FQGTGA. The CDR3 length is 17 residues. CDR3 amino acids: CASSLRGGTGAYNIQYF. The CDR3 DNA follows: TGTGCCAGCAGCTTAAGGGGAGGGACAGGGGCTTACAACATTCAGTACTTC. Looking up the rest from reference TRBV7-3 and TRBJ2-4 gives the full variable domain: GAGVSQTPSNKVTEKGKYVELRCDPISGHTALYWYRQSLGQGPEFLIYFQGTGAADDSGLPNDRFFAVRPEGSVSTLKIQRTERGDSAVYLCASSLRGGTGAYNIQYFGAGTRLSVL.

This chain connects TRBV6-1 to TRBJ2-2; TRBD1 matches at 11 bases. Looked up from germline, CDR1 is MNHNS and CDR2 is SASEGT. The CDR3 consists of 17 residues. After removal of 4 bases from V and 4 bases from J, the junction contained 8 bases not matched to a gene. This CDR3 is CASSARTGTGGTGELFF. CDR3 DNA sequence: TGTGCCAGCAGTGCAAGAACCGGGACAGGGGGCACCGGGGAGCTGTTTTTT.

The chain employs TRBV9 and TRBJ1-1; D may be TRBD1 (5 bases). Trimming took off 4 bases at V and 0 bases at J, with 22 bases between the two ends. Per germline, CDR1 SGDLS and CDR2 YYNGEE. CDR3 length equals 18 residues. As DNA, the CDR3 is TGTGCCAGCAGCCCATCAGATTGGGGGGGATTCATGAACACTGAAGCTTTCTTT. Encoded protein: CASSPSDWGGFMNTEAFF. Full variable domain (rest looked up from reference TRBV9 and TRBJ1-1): DSGVTQTPKHLITATGQRVTLRCSPRSGDLSVYWYQQSLDQGLQFLIQYYNGEERAKGNILERFSAQQFPDLHSELNLSSLELGDSALYFCASSPSDWGGFMNTEAFFGQGTRLTVV.

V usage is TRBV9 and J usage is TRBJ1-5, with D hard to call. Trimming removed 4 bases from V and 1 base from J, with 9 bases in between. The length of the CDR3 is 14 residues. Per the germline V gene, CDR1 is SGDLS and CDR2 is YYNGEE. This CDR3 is CASSPYSSNQPQHF. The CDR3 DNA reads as TGTGCCAGCAGCCCTTACTCGAGCAATCAGCCCCAGCATTTT.

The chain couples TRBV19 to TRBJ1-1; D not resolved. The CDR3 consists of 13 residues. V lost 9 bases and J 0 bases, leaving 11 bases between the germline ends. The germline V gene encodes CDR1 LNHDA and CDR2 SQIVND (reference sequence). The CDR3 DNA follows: TGTGCCAGCCAGACAACCATGAACACTGAAGCTTTCTTT. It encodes CASQTTMNTEAFF.

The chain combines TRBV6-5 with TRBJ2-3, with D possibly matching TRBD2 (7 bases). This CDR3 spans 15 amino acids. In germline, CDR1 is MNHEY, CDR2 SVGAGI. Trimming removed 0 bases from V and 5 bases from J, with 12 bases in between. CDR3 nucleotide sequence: TGTGCCAGCAGTTACTCGCGGGGGCTTGTAGATACGCAGTATTTT. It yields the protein CASSYSRGLVDTQYF.

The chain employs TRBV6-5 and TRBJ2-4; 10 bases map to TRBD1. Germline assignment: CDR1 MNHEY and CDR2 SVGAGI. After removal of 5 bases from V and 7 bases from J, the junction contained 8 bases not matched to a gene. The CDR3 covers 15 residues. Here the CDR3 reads CASSRPGTGENIQYF. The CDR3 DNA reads TGTGCCAGCAGTCGCCCCGGGACAGGGGAGAACATTCAGTACTTC.

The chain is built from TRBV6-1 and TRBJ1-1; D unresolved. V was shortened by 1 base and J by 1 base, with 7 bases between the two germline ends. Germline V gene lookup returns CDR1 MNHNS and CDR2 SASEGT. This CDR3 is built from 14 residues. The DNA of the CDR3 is TGTGCCAGCAGTGAAGATGGGCGGAACACTGAAGCTTTCTTT. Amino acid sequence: CASSEDGRNTEAFF.

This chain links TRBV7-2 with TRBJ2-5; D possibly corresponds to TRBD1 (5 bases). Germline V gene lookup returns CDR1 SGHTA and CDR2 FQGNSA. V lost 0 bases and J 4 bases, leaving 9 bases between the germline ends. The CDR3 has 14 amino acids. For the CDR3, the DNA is TGTGCCAGCAGCTTAGCAGGGGCAGGAGAGACCCAGTACTTC. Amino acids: CASSLAGAGETQYF.

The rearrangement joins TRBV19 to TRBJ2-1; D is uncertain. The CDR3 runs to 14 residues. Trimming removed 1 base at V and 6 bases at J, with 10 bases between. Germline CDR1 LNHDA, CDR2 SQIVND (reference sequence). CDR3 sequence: CASSIGQPINEQFF. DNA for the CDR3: TGTGCCAGTAGTATAGGACAACCTATCAATGAGCAGTTCTTC.

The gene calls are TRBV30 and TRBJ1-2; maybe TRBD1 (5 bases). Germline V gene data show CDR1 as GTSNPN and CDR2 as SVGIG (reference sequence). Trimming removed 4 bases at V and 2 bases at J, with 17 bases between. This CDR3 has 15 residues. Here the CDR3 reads CAWNRPQGRNYGYTF. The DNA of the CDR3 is TGTGCCTGGAACAGGCCCCAGGGCCGCAACTATGGCTACACCTTC.

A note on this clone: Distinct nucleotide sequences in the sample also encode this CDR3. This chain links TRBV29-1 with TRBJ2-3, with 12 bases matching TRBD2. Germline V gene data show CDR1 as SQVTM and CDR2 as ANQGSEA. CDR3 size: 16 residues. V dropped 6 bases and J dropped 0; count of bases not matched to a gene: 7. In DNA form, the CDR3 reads TGCAGCGTGGCCGAAACTAGCGGGGGGAGCACAGATACGCAGTATTTT. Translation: CSVAETSGGSTDTQYF.

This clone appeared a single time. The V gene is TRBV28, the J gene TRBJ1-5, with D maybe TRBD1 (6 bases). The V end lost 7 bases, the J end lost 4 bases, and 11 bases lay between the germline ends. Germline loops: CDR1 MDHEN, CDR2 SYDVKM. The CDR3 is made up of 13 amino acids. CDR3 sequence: CASILQGNQPQHF. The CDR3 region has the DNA TGTGCCAGCATCCTACAGGGAAATCAGCCCCAGCATTTT. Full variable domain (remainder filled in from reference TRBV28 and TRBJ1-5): DVKVTQSSRYLVKRTGEKVFLECVQDMDHENMFWYRQDPGLGLRLIYFSYDVKMKEKGDIPEGYSVSREKKERFSLILESASTNQTSMYLCASILQGNQPQHFGDGTRLSIL.

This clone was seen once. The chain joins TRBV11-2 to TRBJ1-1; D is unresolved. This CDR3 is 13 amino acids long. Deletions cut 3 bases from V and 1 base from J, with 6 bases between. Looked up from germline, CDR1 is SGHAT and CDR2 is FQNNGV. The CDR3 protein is CASSLAGNTEAFF. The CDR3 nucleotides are TGTGCCAGCAGCTTGGCGGGGAACACTGAAGCTTTCTTT.

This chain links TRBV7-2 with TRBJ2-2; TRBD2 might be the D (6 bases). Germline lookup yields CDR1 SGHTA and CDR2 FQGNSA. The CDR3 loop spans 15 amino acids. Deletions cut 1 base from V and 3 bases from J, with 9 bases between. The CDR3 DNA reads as TGTGCCAGCAGCTTAGGAGGGACTTACACCGGGGAGCTGTTTTTT. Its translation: CASSLGGTYTGELFF.